Shown below are 24 T cell receptor beta chains from a single sample sequenced in a study of blood T cell repertoires in COVID-19. Libraries were prepared by immunoSEQ multiplex PCR; TCRdb keeps only in-frame clonotypes and omits some of them. The sample has just over 200,000 clones; under 90% are singletons. Sequenced input: peripheral blood. The receptors originated from a man older than 75 with acute or convalescent COVID-19.

Only a few counts were recorded for this clone. In the same sample, other DNA sequences code for this CDR3. The gene calls are TRBV6-5 and TRBJ2-3; TRBD1 matches at 8 bases. The CDR3 has 14 residues. Germline loops: CDR1 MNHEY, CDR2 SVGAGI. V gave up 5 bases and J gave up 3 bases; unmatched junction bases: 4. Here the CDR3 reads CASSRTGRTDTQYF. Here the CDR3 DNA reads TGTGCCAGCAGTCGGACAGGGAGGACAGATACGCAGTATTTT.

The chain carries TRBV11-2 and TRBJ2-1, with D perhaps TRBD2 (5 bases). Germline CDR1 is SGHAT and CDR2 is FQNNGV. V dropped 5 bases and J dropped 10 bases, with 18 bases sitting between them. This CDR3 is 14 amino acids long. The CDR3 sequence is CASSPRLVRREQFF. The CDR3 coding sequence is TGTGCCAGCAGCCCCCGACTCGTCCGGAGGGAGCAGTTCTTC.

The chain links TRBV4-1 to TRBJ2-3; 8 positions agree with TRBD2. This CDR3 comprises 16 residues. Germline assignment: CDR1 MGHRA and CDR2 YSYEKL. V lost 0 bases and J lost 5; bases outside the gene matches: 7. The CDR3 sequence is CASSQDARGRKDTQYF. The CDR3 bases are TGCGCCAGCAGCCAAGACGCTCGCGGGAGGAAAGATACGCAGTATTTT.

This sequence joins TRBV6-5 and TRBJ1-1; weak D call: TRBD1 (6 bases). Trimming shortened V by 6 bases and J by 1 base, and 15 bases separated the two germline ends. Germline CDR1 reads MNHEY; CDR2 reads SVGAGI. The CDR3 runs 15 residues. The CDR3, as DNA: TGTGCCAGCAGGGAGGGGGGGCGGTCGAACACTGAAGCTTTCTTT. Its translation: CASREGGRSNTEAFF.

This clone has just one count. This chain connects TRBV19 to TRBJ1-1; perhaps TRBD1 as D (6 bases). The CDR3 covers 15 residues. Trimming pared 2 bases from V and 6 bases from J, leaving 16 bases between. Germline assignment: CDR1 LNHDA and CDR2 SQIVND (reference sequence). CDR3 DNA: TGTGCCAGTAGTATAATCCCCTCAGAGGGGGCTGAAGCTTTCTTT. It codes for CASSIIPSEGAEAFF.

The chain employs TRBV19 and TRBJ1-1; D is perhaps TRBD1 (6 bases). Germline V gene lookup returns CDR1 LNHDA and CDR2 SQIVND (reference sequence). The V gene lost 6 bases and the J gene lost 6 bases, with 14 bases spanning the gap. The CDR3 extends over 13 amino acids. In DNA, the CDR3 is TGTGCCAGTAGGGGAACAGGGTTTTCTGAAGCTTTCTTT. This codes for CASRGTGFSEAFF.

V usage is TRBV3-1 (or the pseudogene TRBV3-2) and J usage is TRBJ2-1, with 15 bases fitting TRBD2. The junction had 7 bases not matched to a gene; V was cut back by 4 bases and J by 9 bases. The CDR3 contains 16 residues. Germline CDR1 and CDR2: LGHDT and YNNKEL (reference sequence). CDR3 sequence: CASSPQGTSGRFEQFF. The CDR3 DNA reads TGTGCCAGCAGCCCCCAAGGGACTAGCGGGAGGTTTGAGCAGTTCTTC.

CDR3 bases: TGTGCCAGCAGCTTGGGTAGCGGGAGCTCCTACGAGCAGTACGTC. This encodes CASSLGSGSSYEQYV. The chain links TRBV5-6 to TRBJ2-7; 9 nucleotides match TRBD2. CDR3 length equals 15 residues. Trimming removed 0 bases from V and 0 bases from J; junction bases left unmatched: 1. Germline V gives CDR1 SGHDT, CDR2 YYEEEE.

The rearrangement joins TRBV28 to TRBJ2-1; D is unclear. V gave up 2 bases and J gave up 5 bases, with 13 bases separating them. The CDR3 extends over 15 amino acids. Looked up from germline, CDR1 is MDHEN and CDR2 is SYDVKM. The CDR3 nucleotides read TGTGCCAGCAGTTTACTCGTTCAGGCTCACAATGAGCAGTTCTTC. Translated: CASSLLVQAHNEQFF. The full variable domain, rest sourced from reference TRBV28 and TRBJ2-1, is DVKVTQSSRYLVKRTGEKVFLECVQDMDHENMFWYRQDPGLGLRLIYFSYDVKMKEKGDIPEGYSVSREKKERFSLILESASTNQTSMYLCASSLLVQAHNEQFFGPGTRLTVL.

This sequence joins TRBV5-1 and TRBJ2-7; 9 bases fit TRBD2. The germline CDR1 and CDR2 sequences are SGHRS and YFSETQ. V lost 2 bases, J lost 5 bases, and 8 bases stayed unmatched. CDR3 length: 15 residues. The CDR3 spells CASSFMGLATNEQYF. The CDR3 nucleotides read TGCGCCAGCAGCTTCATGGGACTAGCCACGAACGAGCAGTACTTC.

The DNA of the CDR3 is TGTGCCAGCAGCGTAGGAGTAAATAGCAATCAGCCCCAGCATTTT. Its protein product is CASSVGVNSNQPQHF. This chain uses TRBV9 with TRBJ1-5; D gene uncertain. The germline V and J ends were trimmed by 0 bases and 0 bases, with 7 bases remaining between them. CDR1 is SGDLS, CDR2 YYNGEE, per germline. The CDR3 has 15 residues.

The genes are TRBV28 and TRBJ1-5; D call uncertain. CDR3 length: 14 amino acids. Between the trimmed V and J ends, which lost 3 bases and 5 bases, there was a span of 11 bases. The germline CDR1 and CDR2 sequences are MDHEN and SYDVKM. CDR3 protein: CASSFLSSDQPQHF. CDR3 DNA: TGTGCCAGCAGTTTTTTGTCCTCCGATCAGCCCCAGCATTTT.

V and J are TRBV6-2 or TRBV6-3 and TRBJ2-3, with 11 bases fitting TRBD1. Germline assignment: CDR1 MNHEY and CDR2 SVGEGT. V lost 5 bases, J lost 6 bases, and 13 bases stayed unmatched. This CDR3 contains 17 residues. The DNA for the CDR3 is TGTGCCAGCAGTCCCAACTACCGGGACAGGGGGGAGGATACGCAGTATTTT. This translates into CASSPNYRDRGEDTQYF.

This clone was seen a few times. The chain is built from TRBV4-3 and TRBJ2-7; D is unresolved. The CDR3 loop spans 17 amino acids. Trimming shortened V by 2 bases and J by 0 bases, and 17 bases separated the two germline ends. Germline CDR1 is LGHNA and CDR2 is YSLEER. The CDR3 spells CASSQLSHQPRSYEQYV. Here the CDR3 DNA reads TGCGCCAGCAGCCAACTGAGCCATCAACCCCGCTCCTACGAGCAGTACGTC.

J is TRBJ1-4 and V is TRBV7-9; 8 bases map to TRBD1. Unmatched junction bases numbered 13, after V lost 5 bases and J lost 5 bases. Germline CDR1 is SEHNR and CDR2 is FQNEAQ (reference sequence). This CDR3 region has 17 residues. The CDR3 DNA is TGTGCCAGCAGCCTAAGACAGGGGAGGAAGTTGAATGAAAAACTGTTTTTT. Protein product: CASSLRQGRKLNEKLFF.

This sequence joins TRBV18 and TRBJ2-1; 10 bases are shared with TRBD1. The CDR3 is 14 residues long. Unmatched junction bases numbered 10, after V lost 8 bases and J lost 9 bases. Looked up from germline, CDR1 is KGHSH and CDR2 is LQKENI. The CDR3 sequence is CASKRDRGRSEQFF. CDR3 nucleotides: TGTGCCAGCAAAAGGGACAGGGGTCGGAGTGAGCAGTTCTTC.

V usage is TRBV2 and J usage is TRBJ2-2; 10 bases are shared with TRBD2. Germline-derived CDR1 and CDR2 are SNHLY and FYNNEI. V lost 6 bases, J lost 5 bases, and 9 bases stayed unmatched. This CDR3 spans 16 amino acids. The CDR3 coding sequence is TGTGCCAGCAGCGATACTAGCGGGACGAGGACCGGGGAGCTGTTTTTT. Its translation is CASSDTSGTRTGELFF. Together with reference TRBV2 and TRBJ2-2, the CDR3 gives the full variable domain: EPEVTQTPSHQVTQMGQEVILRCVPISNHLYFYWYRQILGQKVEFLVSFYNNEISEKSEIFDDQFSVERPDGSNFTLKIRSTKLEDSAMYFCASSDTSGTRTGELFFGEGSRLTVL.

The table lists this clone with a count of one. The gene calls are TRBV15 and TRBJ2-1; the match to TRBD2 covers 11 bases. The CDR3 length is 17 residues. In germline, CDR1 is LNHNV, CDR2 YYDKDF (reference sequence). J gave up 9 bases and V 0 bases, and 10 bases lay outside the gene matches. The CDR3 reads CATSRDAQLAGEREQFF. The CDR3 DNA sequence: TGTGCCACCAGCAGAGATGCTCAACTAGCGGGAGAACGTGAGCAGTTCTTC.

The chain employs TRBV5-6 and TRBJ1-2; 9 bases line up with TRBD1. J gave up 8 bases and V 7 bases, and 18 bases lay outside the gene matches. CDR3 length: 16 residues. The germline CDR1 and CDR2 sequences are SGHDT and YYEEEE. The CDR3 sequence: CASAYGWGQGGKGYTF. CDR3 bases: TGTGCCAGCGCGTACGGATGGGGACAGGGAGGGAAAGGCTACACCTTC.

This chain uses TRBV28 with TRBJ2-1, with 10 bases aligning to TRBD2. The CDR3 totals 16 residues. The V and J ends lost 3 bases and 3 bases, in that order; junction bases with no gene match: 5. In germline, CDR1 is MDHEN, CDR2 SYDVKM. CDR3 loop: CASSFTPSGGYNEQFF. The DNA of the CDR3 is TGTGCCAGCAGTTTTACCCCTAGCGGGGGCTACAATGAGCAGTTCTTC. The variable domain in full, completed from reference TRBV28 and TRBJ2-1, reads DVKVTQSSRYLVKRTGEKVFLECVQDMDHENMFWYRQDPGLGLRLIYFSYDVKMKEKGDIPEGYSVSREKKERFSLILESASTNQTSMYLCASSFTPSGGYNEQFFGPGTRLTVL.

The rearrangement links TRBV6-6 to TRBJ2-5; TRBD1 matches at 7 bases. The V gene end was trimmed by 5 bases and the J gene end by 4 bases; junction bases not matched to a gene: 10. There are 15 residues in the CDR3. CDR1 is MNHNY and CDR2 is SVGAGI in the germline V gene (reference sequence). CDR3 residues: CASSGVRGPGETQYF. The CDR3 DNA reads as TGTGCCAGCAGTGGCGTTAGGGGGCCGGGAGAGACCCAGTACTTC.

This chain connects TRBV18 to TRBJ1-4, with 7 bases fitting TRBD1. Losses at the gene ends were 4 bases for V and 4 bases for J; bases not matched to a gene: 3. In germline, CDR1 is KGHSH, CDR2 LQKENI. This CDR3 has 14 amino acids. The CDR3: CASSLGQLNEKLFF. For the CDR3, the DNA is TGTGCCAGCTCACTGGGACAGCTTAATGAAAAACTGTTTTTT.

CDR3 DNA: TGTGCCAGCATGGGACTAGGGCAGTTCTTC. Protein sequence: CASMGLGQFF. This chain uses TRBV6-5 with TRBJ2-1, with 8 bases that match TRBD2. This CDR3 has 10 residues. The V gene's germline CDR1 is MNHEY and CDR2 SVGAGI. V lost 7 bases to trimming and J lost 12 bases; unmatched junction nucleotides: 2.

The gene calls are TRBV6-5 and TRBJ2-1; 8 bases map to TRBD2. The CDR3 spans 15 residues. The germline V gene encodes CDR1 MNHEY and CDR2 SVGAGI. J lost 5 bases, V lost 5 bases, and 8 bases had no gene match. CDR3 protein: CASSPSGLAHNEQFF. The DNA of the CDR3 is TGTGCCAGCAGTCCCTCCGGACTAGCCCACAATGAGCAGTTCTTC.